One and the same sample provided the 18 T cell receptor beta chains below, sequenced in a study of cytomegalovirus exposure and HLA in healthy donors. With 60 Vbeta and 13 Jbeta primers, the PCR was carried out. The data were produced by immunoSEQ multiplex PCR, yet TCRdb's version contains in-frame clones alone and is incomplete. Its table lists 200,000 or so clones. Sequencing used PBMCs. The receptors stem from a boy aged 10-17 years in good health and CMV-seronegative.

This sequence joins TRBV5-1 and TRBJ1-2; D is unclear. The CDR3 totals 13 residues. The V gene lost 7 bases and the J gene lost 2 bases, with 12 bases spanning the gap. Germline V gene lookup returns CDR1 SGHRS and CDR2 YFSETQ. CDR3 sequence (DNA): TGCGCCAGCCGGGAGGACGTGAACTATGGCTACACCTTC. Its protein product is CASREDVNYGYTF.

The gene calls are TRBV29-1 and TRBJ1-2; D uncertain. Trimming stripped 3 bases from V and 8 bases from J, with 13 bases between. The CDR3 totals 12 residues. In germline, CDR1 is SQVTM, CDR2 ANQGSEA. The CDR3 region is CSVDIHGEGYTF. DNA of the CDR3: TGCAGCGTTGACATTCATGGGGAGGGCTACACCTTC.

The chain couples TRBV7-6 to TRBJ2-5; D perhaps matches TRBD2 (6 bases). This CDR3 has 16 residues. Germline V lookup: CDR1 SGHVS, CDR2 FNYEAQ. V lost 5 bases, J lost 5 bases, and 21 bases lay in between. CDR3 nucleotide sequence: TGTGCCAGCAGCGTACTGGCGGGACGGTTGGGGGAGACCCAGTACTTC. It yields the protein CASSVLAGRLGETQYF.

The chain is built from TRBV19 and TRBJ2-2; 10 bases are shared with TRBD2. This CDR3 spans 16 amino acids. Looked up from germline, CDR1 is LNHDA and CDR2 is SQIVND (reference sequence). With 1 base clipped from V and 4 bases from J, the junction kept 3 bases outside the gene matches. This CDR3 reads CASSIGLAGATGELFF. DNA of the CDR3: TGTGCCAGTAGTATAGGGCTAGCGGGGGCCACCGGGGAGCTGTTTTTT. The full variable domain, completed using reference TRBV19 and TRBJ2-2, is DGGITQSPKYLFRKEGQNVTLSCEQNLNHDAMYWYRQDPGQGLRLIYYSQIVNDFQKGDIAEGYSVSREKKESFPLTVTSAQKNPTAFYLCASSIGLAGATGELFFGEGSRLTVL.

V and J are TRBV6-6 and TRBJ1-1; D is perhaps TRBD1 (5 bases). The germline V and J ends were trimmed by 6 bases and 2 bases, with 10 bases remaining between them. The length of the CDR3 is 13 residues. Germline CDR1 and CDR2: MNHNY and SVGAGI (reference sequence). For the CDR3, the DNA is TGTGCCAGCAGGACCGACAGTAACACTGAAGCTTTCTTT. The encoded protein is CASRTDSNTEAFF.

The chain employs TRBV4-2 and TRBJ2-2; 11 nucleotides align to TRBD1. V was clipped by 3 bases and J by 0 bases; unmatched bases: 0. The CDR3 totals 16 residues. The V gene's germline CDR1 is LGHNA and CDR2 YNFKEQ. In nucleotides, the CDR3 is TGTGCCAGCAGCCAGGGACAGGGGGCGAACACCGGGGAGCTGTTTTTT. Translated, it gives CASSQGQGANTGELFF.

CDR3 DNA: TGTGCCAGCAGCGGGCCGGAGGAGGTTCAAGAGACCCAGTACTTC. Encoded protein: CASSGPEEVQETQYF. The gene calls are TRBV7-9 and TRBJ2-5; a possible D gene is TRBD2 (5 bases). V lost 5 bases to trimming and J lost 2 bases, with 15 bases between them. CDR3 size: 15 residues. The germline CDR1 and CDR2 sequences are SEHNR and FQNEAQ (reference sequence). The full variable domain, with the rest looked up from reference TRBV7-9 and TRBJ2-5, is DTGVSQNPRHKITKRGQNVTFRCDPISEHNRLYWYRQTLGQGPEFLTYFQNEAQLEKSRLLSDRFSAERPKGSFSTLEIQRTEQGDSAMYLCASSGPEEVQETQYFGPGTRLLVL.

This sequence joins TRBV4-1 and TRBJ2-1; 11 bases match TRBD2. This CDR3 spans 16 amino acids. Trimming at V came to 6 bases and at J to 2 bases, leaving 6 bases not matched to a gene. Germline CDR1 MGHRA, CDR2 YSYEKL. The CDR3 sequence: CASRSTSGGPYNEQFF. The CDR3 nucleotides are TGCGCCAGCAGGTCAACTAGCGGGGGTCCCTACAATGAGCAGTTCTTC.

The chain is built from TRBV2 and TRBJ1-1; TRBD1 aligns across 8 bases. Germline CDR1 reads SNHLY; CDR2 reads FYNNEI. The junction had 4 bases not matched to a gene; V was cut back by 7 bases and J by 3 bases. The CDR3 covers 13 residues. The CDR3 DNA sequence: TGTGCCAGCAATGACAGGGGATACACTGAAGCTTTCTTT. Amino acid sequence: CASNDRGYTEAFF.

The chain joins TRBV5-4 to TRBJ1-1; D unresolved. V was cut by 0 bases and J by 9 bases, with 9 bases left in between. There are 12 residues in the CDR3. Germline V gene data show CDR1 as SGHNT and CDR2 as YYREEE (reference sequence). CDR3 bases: TGTGCCAGCAGCTTGGTGGGCAGAAAAGCTTTCTTT. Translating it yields CASSLVGRKAFF.

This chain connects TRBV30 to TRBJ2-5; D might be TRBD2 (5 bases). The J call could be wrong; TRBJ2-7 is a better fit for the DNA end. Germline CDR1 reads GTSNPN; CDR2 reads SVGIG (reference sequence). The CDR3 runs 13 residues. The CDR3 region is CAWGPASIYEQYF. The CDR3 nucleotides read TGTGCCTGGGGGCCTGCTAGCATTTACGAGCAGTACTTC.

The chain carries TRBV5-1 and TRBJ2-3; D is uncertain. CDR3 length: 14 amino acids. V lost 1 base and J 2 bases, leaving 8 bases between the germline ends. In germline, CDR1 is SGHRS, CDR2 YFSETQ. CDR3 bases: TGCGCCAGCAGCTTGCTCCTAAACACAGATACGCAGTATTTT. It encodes CASSLLLNTDTQYF.

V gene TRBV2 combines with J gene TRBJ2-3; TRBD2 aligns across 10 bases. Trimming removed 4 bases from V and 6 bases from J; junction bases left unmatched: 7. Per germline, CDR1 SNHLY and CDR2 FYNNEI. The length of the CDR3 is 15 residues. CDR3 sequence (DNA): TGTGCCAGCAGTGTAAAGCGGGGGGGCGGCGATACGCAGTATTTT. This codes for CASSVKRGGGDTQYF. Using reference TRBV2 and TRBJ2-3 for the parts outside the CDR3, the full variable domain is EPEVTQTPSHQVTQMGQEVILRCVPISNHLYFYWYRQILGQKVEFLVSFYNNEISEKSEIFDDQFSVERPDGSNFTLKIRSTKLEDSAMYFCASSVKRGGGDTQYFGPGTRLTVL.

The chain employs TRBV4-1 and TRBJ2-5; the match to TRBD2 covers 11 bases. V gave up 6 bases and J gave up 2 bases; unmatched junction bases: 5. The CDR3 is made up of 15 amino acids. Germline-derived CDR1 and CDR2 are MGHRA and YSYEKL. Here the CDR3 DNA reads TGCGCCAGCAGGCCCGTAGCGGGGGGGCAAGAGACCCAGTACTTC. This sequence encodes CASRPVAGGQETQYF.

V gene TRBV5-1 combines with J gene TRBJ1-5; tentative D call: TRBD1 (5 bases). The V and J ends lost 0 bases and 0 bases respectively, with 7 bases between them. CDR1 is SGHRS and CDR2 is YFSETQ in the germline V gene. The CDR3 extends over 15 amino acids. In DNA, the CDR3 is TGCGCCAGCAGCTTGGCAGGGAATAGCAATCAGCCCCAGCATTTT. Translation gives CASSLAGNSNQPQHF. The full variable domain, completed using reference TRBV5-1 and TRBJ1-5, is KAGVTQTPRYLIKTRGQQVTLSCSPISGHRSVSWYQQTPGQGLQFLFEYFSETQRNKGNFPGRFSGRQFSNSRSEMNVSTLELGDSALYLCASSLAGNSNQPQHFGDGTRLSIL.

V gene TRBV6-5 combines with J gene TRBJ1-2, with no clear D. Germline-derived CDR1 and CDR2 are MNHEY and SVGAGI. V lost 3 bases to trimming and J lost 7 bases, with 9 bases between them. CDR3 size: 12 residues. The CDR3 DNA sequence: TGTGCCAGCAGTTATGGGAGTTCTGGCTACACCTTC. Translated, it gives CASSYGSSGYTF.

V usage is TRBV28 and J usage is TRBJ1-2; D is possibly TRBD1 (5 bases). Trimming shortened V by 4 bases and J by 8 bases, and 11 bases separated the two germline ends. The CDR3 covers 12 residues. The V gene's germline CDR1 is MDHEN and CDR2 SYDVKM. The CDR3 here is CASSSLKGGYTF. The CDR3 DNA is TGTGCCAGCAGTTCTCTGAAGGGGGGCTACACCTTC.

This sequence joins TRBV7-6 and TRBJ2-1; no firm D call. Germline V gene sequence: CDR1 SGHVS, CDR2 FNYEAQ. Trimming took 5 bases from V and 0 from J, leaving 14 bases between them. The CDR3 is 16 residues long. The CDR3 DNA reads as TGTGCCAGCAGCACTTTTCGCGGAAGCTCCTACAATGAGCAGTTCTTC. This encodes CASSTFRGSSYNEQFF.